Below are 12 T cell receptor beta chains sequenced from a single sample in a study of shared T cell receptors in the human thymus. The method was immunoSEQ multiplex PCR; TCRdb's version includes in-frame clones alone and lacks a portion of them. The table records hundreds of thousands of clones, 87% of them present only once. The same sample was also studied in work on human thymus T cells.

Input material: thymocytes. Source of these receptors: a boy under two years old with a congenital heart defect.

This sequence joins TRBV6-1 and TRBJ1-6, with 9 positions matching TRBD1. Germline CDR1 and CDR2: MNHNS and SASEGT. J gave up 9 bases and V 6 bases, and 9 bases lay outside the gene matches. The CDR3 is made up of 15 amino acids. The CDR3 protein is CASRRRGDRVSPLHF. CDR3 coding DNA: TGTGCCAGCAGGAGGCGTGGGGACAGGGTTTCACCCCTCCACTTT.

This clone was seen a few times. The chain recombines TRBV2 with TRBJ2-7; unclear D gene. The CDR3 sequence is 14 residues long. Germline values: CDR1 SNHLY, CDR2 FYNNEI. The V and J ends lost 4 bases and 2 bases respectively, with 12 bases between them. CDR3 residues: CASSVTYSPYEQYF. The CDR3 DNA sequence: TGTGCCAGCAGTGTTACCTATAGTCCCTACGAGCAGTACTTC.

This sequence joins TRBV29-1 and TRBJ2-4; D is perhaps TRBD2 (5 bases). The CDR3 runs to 11 residues. CDR1 and CDR2 from the germline V gene are SQVTM and ANQGSEA. V was pared by 3 bases and J by 7 bases, with 7 bases between. CDR3 bases: TGCAGCGTTGATGCGGGTAACATTCAGTACTTC. Translation: CSVDAGNIQYF.

V and J are TRBV7-9 and TRBJ2-1; 10 bases agree with TRBD2. CDR1 SEHNR and CDR2 FQNEAQ come from the germline V gene (reference sequence). V shed 2 bases and J 9 bases; nucleotides not matched to a gene: 10. There are 16 residues in the CDR3. The CDR3 reads CASSLRTSGGVAEQFF. DNA of the CDR3: TGTGCCAGCAGCTTACGGACTAGCGGTGGGGTCGCTGAGCAGTTCTTC.

The chain recombines TRBV14 with TRBJ2-3; possible D gene TRBD1, 6 bases. Germline assignment: CDR1 SGHDN and CDR2 FVKESK. Trimming left V 4 bases short and J 5 bases short, with 22 bases between. The CDR3 totals 17 residues. Here the CDR3 reads CASSPARGLGAIDTQYF. The CDR3 coding sequence is TGTGCCAGCAGCCCCGCTAGGGGGTTGGGAGCGATAGATACGCAGTATTTT.

The chain couples TRBV5-4 to TRBJ2-1; weak D call: TRBD2 (5 bases). The CDR3 has 16 residues. CDR1 is SGHNT, CDR2 YYREEE, per germline (reference sequence). V was shortened by 2 bases and J by 4 bases, with 16 bases between the two germline ends. The CDR3 DNA follows: TGTGCCAGCAGCTTAAAAATAAAGGACTGTTACAATGAGCAGTTCTTC. The encoded protein is CASSLKIKDCYNEQFF.

This chain joins TRBV11-2 and TRBJ2-7; weak D call: TRBD2 (5 bases). V shed 3 bases and J shed 3 bases, with 24 bases lying between them. The germline V gene has CDR1 SGHAT and CDR2 FQNNGV. This CDR3 is built from 18 residues. CDR3 sequence: CASSFHTNAPGYSYEQYF. The CDR3 DNA reads as TGTGCCAGCAGCTTTCATACCAACGCTCCGGGATACAGCTACGAGCAGTACTTC.

The chain joins TRBV6-5 to TRBJ2-1, with D perhaps matching TRBD2 (6 bases). The CDR3 length is 11 residues. V lost 6 bases, J lost 10 bases, and 10 bases lay in between. The V gene's germline CDR1 is MNHEY and CDR2 SVGAGI. The CDR3 region has the DNA TGTGCCAGCAGCTTCGCGGGGGAGCAGTTCTTC. It yields the protein CASSFAGEQFF.

This chain uses TRBV5-4 with TRBJ1-6, with a tentative D call TRBD1 (6 bases). Trimming cost V 3 bases and J 8 bases, with 21 bases left between them. CDR3 length: 17 amino acids. The germline gives CDR1 SGHNT, CDR2 YYREEE (reference sequence). This CDR3 is CASSSGGGRESYSPLHF. In DNA, the CDR3 is TGTGCCAGCAGCTCCGGGGGGGGCCGGGAGTCGTATTCACCCCTCCACTTT.

This chain uses TRBV7-2 with TRBJ2-5; TRBD2 might be the D (5 bases). Germline V CDR1 and CDR2: SGHTA, FQGNSA. This CDR3 has 16 residues. The ends were cut back, 5 bases at V and 2 bases at J, with 18 bases in the middle. The CDR3 spells CASSVPGETEQETQYF. The CDR3 nucleotides read TGTGCCAGCAGCGTCCCCGGGGAGACCGAACAAGAGACCCAGTACTTC.

The genes are TRBV27 and TRBJ1-1; a weak D match, TRBD1 (5 bases). Germline V lookup: CDR1 MNHEY, CDR2 SMNVEV (reference sequence). This CDR3 is built from 16 residues. Trimming stripped 0 bases from V and 3 bases from J, with 14 bases between. CDR3 loop: CASSLSRGTGYTEAFF. Here the CDR3 DNA reads TGTGCCAGCAGTTTATCTCGGGGGACGGGGTACACTGAAGCTTTCTTT.

This chain links TRBV2 with TRBJ1-5; 7 nucleotides match TRBD1. This CDR3 contains 17 residues. V was pared by 5 bases and J by 2 bases, with 12 bases of the junction left unmatched. Per the germline V gene, CDR1 is SNHLY and CDR2 is FYNNEI. In nucleotides, the CDR3 is TGTGCCAGCAGTAGCCGGGACAGAAACATTGGCAATCAGCCCCAGCATTTT. It translates to CASSSRDRNIGNQPQHF.